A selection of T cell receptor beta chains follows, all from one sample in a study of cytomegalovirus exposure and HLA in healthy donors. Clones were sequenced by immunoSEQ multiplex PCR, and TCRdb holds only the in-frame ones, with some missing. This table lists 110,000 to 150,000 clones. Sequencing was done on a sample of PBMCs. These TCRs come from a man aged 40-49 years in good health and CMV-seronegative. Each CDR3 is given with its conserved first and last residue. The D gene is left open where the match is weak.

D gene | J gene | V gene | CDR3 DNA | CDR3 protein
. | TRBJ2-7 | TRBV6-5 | TGTGCCAGCAGAGTGAAGCCCCAAAGCTCCTACGAGCAGTACTTC | CASRVKPQSSYEQYF
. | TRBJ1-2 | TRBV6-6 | TGTGCCAGCAGTTACTCGGAGGGGCACCAGGGCTACACCTTC | CASSYSEGHQGYTF
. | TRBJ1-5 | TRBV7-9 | TGTGCCAGCGGCGGAGAGACTAGCAATCAGCCCCAGCATTTT | CASGGETSNQPQHF
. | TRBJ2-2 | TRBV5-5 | TGTGCCAGCAGCAGGGGACACCTGAACACCGGGGAGCTGTTTTTT | CASSRGHLNTGELFF
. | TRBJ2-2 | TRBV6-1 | TGTGCCAGCACCCGGGGGGCCTATGAGGAGCTGTTTTTT | CASTRGAYEELFF
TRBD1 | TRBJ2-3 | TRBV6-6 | TGTGCCAGCACCGTAGGACAGGGTAGCACAGATACGCAGTATTTT | CASTVGQGSTDTQYF
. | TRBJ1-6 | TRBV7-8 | TGTGCCAGCAGCTTAGAATCAAACTATAATTCACCCCTCCACTTT | CASSLESNYNSPLHF
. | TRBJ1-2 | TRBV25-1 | TGTGCCAGCAGTGAGACCAGGGTCTCTGGCTACACCTTC | CASSETRVSGYTF
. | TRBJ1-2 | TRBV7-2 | TGTGCCAGCAGCCCCCGGGGAGGGGGCTATGGCTACACCTTC | CASSPRGGGYGYTF
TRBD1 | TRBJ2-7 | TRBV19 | TGTGCCAGTAGTACACCGGGACAGACTACCTACGAGCAGTACTTC | CASSTPGQTTYEQYF
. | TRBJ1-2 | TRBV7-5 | TGTGTCAGAAGCTTATGGGGAACGGGGTATGGCTACACCTTC | CVRSLWGTGYGYTF
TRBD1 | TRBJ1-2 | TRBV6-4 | TGTGCCAGCAGTGACCCTATAACTCCACTACAGGGGGCCCCCTACTATGGCTACACCTTC | CASSDPITPLQGAPYYGYTF
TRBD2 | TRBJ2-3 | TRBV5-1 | TGCGCCAGCAGCATTATAGCGGGGGGTCTAGATACGCAGTATTTT | CASSIIAGGLDTQYF
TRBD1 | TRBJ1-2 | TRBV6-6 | TGTGCCAGCAGTAAGGGACAGGGGTATGGCTACACCTTC | CASSKGQGYGYTF
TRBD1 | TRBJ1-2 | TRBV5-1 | TGCGCCAGCAGCCTCGGGACAGGGGATTCCTATGGCTACACCTTC | CASSLGTGDSYGYTF
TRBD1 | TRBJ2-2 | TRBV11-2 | TGTGCCAGCAGCTTATCACAGGGGGGTATCACCGGGGAGCTGTTTTTT | CASSLSQGGITGELFF
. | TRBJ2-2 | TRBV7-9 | TGTGCCAGCAGCTTCGGTTCCGACACCGGGGAGCTGTTTTTT | CASSFGSDTGELFF
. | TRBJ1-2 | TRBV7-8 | TGTGCCAGCAGCACGACTGCTTATGGCTACACCTTC | CASSTTAYGYTF
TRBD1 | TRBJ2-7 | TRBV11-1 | TGTGCCAGCAGTTGGGACAGGGTGACAAACGAGCAGTACTTC | CASSWDRVTNEQYF
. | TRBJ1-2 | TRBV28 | TGTGCCAGCAGTTTAGCGGGCTATGGCTACACCTTC | CASSLAGYGYTF
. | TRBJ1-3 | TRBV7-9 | TGTGCCAGCAGCCCGGACATCTCTGGAAACACCATATATTTT | CASSPDISGNTIYF
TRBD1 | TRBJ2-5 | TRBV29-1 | TGCAGCGCGACAGGGGGCGGAGAGACCCAGTACTTC | CSATGGGETQYF
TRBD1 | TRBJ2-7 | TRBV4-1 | TGCGCCAGCAGCCAAGCACCTTACAGGGGGCCCCACGAGCAGTACTTC | CASSQAPYRGPHEQYF
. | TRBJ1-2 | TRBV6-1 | TGTGCCAGCAGTGAATTCTTTAACTATGGCTACACCTTC | CASSEFFNYGYTF
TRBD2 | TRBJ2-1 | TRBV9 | TGTGCCAGCAGCGTAGTTAGCGGGGGGGGCAACAATGAGCAGTTCTTC | CASSVVSGGGNNEQFF
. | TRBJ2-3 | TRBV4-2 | TGTGCCAGCAGCCAAGATAATGGCGGGACCACAGATACGCAGTATTTT | CASSQDNGGTTDTQYF
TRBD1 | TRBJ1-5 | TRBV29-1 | TGCAGCGCTCGGGACAGTAATCAGCCCCAGCATTTT | CSARDSNQPQHF
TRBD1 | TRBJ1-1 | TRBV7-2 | TGTGCCAGCAGCTCCGGGGACAGGCGGAACACTGAAGCTTTCTTT | CASSSGDRRNTEAFF
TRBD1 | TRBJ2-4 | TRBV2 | TGTGCCAGGGGGGATGGCAGGGGGCGGCTAGCCAAAAACATTCAGTACTTC | CARGDGRGRLAKNIQYF
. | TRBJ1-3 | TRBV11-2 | TGTGCCAGCAGCTTAGACCAGTTCTCTGGAAACACCATATATTTT | CASSLDQFSGNTIYF
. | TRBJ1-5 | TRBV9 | TGTGCCAGCAGCGTAGGGAGGGGCAATCAGCCCCAGCATTTT | CASSVGRGNQPQHF
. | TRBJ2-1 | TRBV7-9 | TGTGCCAGCAGCTTAGCGGGAGGCTTCAATGAGCAGTTCTTC | CASSLAGGFNEQFF
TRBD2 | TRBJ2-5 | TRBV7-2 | TGTGCCAGCAGCTTAACCCGACTAGCGGTAGAAGAGACCCAGTACTTC | CASSLTRLAVEETQYF
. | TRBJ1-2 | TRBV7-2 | TGTGCCAGCAGCCCCCGGACACCAGCTAACTATGGCTACACCTTC | CASSPRTPANYGYTF
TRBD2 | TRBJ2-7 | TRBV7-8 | TGTGCCAGCAGCCACCTTATGTCATCCCTTCGTCGCGGGGGCTACGAGCAGTACTTC | CASSHLMSSLRRGGYEQYF
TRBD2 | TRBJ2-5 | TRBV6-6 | TGTGCCAGCAGTGTCCCCCTAGCGGGGGGTAAAGAGACCCAGTACTTC | CASSVPLAGGKETQYF
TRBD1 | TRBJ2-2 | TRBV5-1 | TGCGCCAGCAGCTTGGACAGGGGGCGGACCGGGGAGCTGTTTTTT | CASSLDRGRTGELFF
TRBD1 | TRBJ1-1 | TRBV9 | TGTGCCAGCAGATCCGGGACAGGGTCCTCAGGCACTGAAGCTTTCTTT | CASRSGTGSSGTEAFF
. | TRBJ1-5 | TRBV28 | TGTGCCAGCGACTCTGTGACAGCTAGCAATCAGCCCCAGCATTTT | CASDSVTASNQPQHF
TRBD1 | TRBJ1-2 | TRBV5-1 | TGCGCCAGCAGCACCCCGGACAGGGGGCATGGCTACACCTTC | CASSTPDRGHGYTF
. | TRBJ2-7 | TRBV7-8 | TGTGCCAGCAGCCCGGCGGGACAGCCGAGTGGGAACGAGCAGTACTTC | CASSPAGQPSGNEQYF
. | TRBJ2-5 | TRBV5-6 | TGTGCCAGCAGCCCCCCGGCCCAGGGGGAGACCCAGTACTTC | CASSPPAQGETQYF
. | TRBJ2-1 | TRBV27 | TGTGCCAGCAGTTCCTCGACAGGCTCCTACAATGAGCAGTTCTTC | CASSSSTGSYNEQFF
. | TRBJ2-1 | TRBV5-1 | TGCGCCAGCAGCCCGGACAGCTTCTCCTACAATGAGCAGTTCTTC | CASSPDSFSYNEQFF
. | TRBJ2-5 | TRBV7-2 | TGTGCCAGCAGCCTAGGGACATCAGCAGGGGTTTTCCAAGAGACCCAGTACTTC | CASSLGTSAGVFQETQYF
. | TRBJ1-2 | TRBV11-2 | TGTGCCAGCAGCCCCCTGCGGAGGGGCCAAACTAACTATGGCTACACCTTC | CASSPLRRGQTNYGYTF
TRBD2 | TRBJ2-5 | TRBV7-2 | TGTGCCAGCAGCTTGGGATGGCGGGGGGGAGAGACCCAGTACTTC | CASSLGWRGGETQYF
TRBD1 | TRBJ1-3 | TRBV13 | TGTGCCAGCAGCGCCAGGGGGCCCAAGGGAAACACCATATATTTT | CASSARGPKGNTIYF
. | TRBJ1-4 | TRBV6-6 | TGTGCCAGCAGTTCCACATCTGAAAAACTGTTTTTT | CASSSTSEKLFF
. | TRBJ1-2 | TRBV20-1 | TGCAGTGCTAGGAGGAGCTATGGCTACACCTTC | CSARRSYGYTF
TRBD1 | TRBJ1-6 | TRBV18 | TGTGCCAGCTCACGGGGACAGATTTCGATTTCACCCCTCCACTTT | CASSRGQISISPLHF